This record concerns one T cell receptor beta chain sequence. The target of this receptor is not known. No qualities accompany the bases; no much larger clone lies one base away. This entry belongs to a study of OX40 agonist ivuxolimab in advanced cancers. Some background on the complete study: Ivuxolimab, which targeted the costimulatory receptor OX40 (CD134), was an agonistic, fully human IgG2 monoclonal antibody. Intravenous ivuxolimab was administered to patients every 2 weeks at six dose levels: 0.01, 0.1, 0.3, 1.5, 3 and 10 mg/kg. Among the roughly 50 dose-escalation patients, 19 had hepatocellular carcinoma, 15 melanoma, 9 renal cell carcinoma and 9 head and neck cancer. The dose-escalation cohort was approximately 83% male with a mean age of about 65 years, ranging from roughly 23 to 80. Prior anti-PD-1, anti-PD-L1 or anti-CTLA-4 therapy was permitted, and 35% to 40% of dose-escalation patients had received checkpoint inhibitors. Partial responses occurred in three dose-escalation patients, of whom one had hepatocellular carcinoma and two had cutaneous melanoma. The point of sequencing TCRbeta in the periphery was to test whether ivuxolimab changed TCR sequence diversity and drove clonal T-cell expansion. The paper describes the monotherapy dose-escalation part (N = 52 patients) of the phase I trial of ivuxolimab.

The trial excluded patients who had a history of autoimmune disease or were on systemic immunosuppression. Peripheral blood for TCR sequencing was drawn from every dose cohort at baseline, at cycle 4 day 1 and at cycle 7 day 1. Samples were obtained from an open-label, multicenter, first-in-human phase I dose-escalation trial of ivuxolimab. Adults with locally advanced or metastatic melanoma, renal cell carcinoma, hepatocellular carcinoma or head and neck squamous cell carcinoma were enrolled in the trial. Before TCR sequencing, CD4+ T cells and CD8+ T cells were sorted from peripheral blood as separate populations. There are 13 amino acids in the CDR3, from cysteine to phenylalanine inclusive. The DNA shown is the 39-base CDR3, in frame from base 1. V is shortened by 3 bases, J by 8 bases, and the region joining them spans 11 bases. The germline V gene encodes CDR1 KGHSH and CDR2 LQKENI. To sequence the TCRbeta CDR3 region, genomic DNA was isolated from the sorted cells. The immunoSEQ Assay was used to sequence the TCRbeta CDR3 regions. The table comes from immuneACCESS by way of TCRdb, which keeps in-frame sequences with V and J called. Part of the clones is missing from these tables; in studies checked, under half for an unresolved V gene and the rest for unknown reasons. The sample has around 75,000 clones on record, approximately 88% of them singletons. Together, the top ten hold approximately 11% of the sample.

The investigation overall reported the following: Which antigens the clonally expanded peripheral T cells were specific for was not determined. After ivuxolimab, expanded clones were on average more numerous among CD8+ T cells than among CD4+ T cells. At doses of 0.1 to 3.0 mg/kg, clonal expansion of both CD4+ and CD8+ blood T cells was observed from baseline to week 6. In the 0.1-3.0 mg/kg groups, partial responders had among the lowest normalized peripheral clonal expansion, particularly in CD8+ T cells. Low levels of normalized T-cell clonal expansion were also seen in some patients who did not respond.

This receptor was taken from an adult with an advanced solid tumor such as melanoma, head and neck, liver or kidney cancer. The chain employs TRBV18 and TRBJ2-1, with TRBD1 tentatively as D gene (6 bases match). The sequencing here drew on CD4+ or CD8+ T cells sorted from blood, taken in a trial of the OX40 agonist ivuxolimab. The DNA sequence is TGTGCCAGCTCACCTGGACCAGGGGATGAGCAGTTCTTC. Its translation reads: CASSPGPGDEQFF. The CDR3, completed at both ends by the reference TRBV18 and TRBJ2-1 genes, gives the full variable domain NAGVMQNPRHLVRRRGQEARLRCSPMKGHSHVYWYRQLPEEGLKFMVYLQKENIIDESGMPKERFSAEFPKEGPSILRIQQVVRGDSAAYFCASSPGPGDEQFFGPGTRLTVL.